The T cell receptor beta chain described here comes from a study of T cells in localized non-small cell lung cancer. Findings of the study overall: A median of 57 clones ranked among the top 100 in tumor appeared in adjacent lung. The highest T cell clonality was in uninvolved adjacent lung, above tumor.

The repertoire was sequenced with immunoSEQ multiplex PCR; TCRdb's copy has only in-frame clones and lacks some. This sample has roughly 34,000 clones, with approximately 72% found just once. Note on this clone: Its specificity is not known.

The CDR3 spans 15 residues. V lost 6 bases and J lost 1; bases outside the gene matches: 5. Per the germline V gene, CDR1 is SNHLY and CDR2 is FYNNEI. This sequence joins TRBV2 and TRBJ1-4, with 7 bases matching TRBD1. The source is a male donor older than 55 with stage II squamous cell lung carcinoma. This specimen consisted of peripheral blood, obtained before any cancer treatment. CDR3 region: CASSARQGTNEKLFF. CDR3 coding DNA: TGTGCCAGCAGCGCTAGACAGGGAACTAATGAAAAACTGTTTTTT.